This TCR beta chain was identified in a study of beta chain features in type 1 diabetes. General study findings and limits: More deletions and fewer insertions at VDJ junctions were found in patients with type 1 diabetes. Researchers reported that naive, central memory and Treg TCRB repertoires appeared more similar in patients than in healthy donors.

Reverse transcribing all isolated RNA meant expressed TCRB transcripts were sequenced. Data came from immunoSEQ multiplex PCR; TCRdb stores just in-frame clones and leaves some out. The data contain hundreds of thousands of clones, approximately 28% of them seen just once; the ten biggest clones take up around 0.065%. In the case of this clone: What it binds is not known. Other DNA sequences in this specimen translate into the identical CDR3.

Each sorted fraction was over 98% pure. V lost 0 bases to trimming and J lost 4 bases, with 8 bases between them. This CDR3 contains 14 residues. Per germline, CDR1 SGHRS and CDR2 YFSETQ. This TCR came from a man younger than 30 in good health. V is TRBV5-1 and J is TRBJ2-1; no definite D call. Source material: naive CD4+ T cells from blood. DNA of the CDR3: TGCGCCAGCAGCTTGGCAACAGATTACAATGAGCAGTTCTTC. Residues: CASSLATDYNEQFF.